A selection of T cell receptor beta chains follows, all from one sample in a study of blood T cells in healthy people across ages. Each CDR3 protein gets one entry after TCRdb re-called the 5' RACE reads with MiXCR. The sample has approximately 850,000 distinct CDR3 sequences; around 42% are singletons. Material for sequencing was blood. These receptors originate from a man aged 60-69 years in good health. The CDR3 runs from the conserved cysteine through the conserved F or W. Each record gives: D gene, J gene, V gene, clone size, CDR3 protein, CDR3 DNA. The D gene is left open where the match is weak. Part of the rows lack a size; the others show once, few, many or a class for expanded clones.

>-|TRBJ1-6|TRBV7-2|-
CASSLGYSDTLHF
TGTGCCAGCAGCTTGGGGTACTCGGATACCCTCCACTTT
>TRBD1|TRBJ2-7|TRBV24-1|few
CAASDSGQGAGEQYF
TGTGCCGCCAGTGACTCCGGACAGGGGGCGGGCGAGCAGTACTTC
>TRBD1|TRBJ1-5|TRBV6-2/TRBV6-3|-
CASSYLQPGQIKPQHF
TGTGCCAGCAGTTACCTTCAACCGGGACAGATAAAGCCCCAGCATTTT
>TRBD2|TRBJ2-1|TRBV6-2/TRBV6-3|few
CASSYNPKAGGYNEQFF
TGTGCCAGCAGTTATAACCCCAAAGCGGGGGGTTACAATGAGCAGTTCTTC
>TRBD1|TRBJ1-2|TRBV20-1|-
CSASTSAARGLNGYTF
TGCAGTGCTAGCACCTCGGCAGCCAGGGGGCTAAATGGCTACACCTTC
>-|TRBJ2-4|TRBV2|-
CASSDAGTNAKNIQYF
TGTGCCAGCAGTGATGCCGGGACAAACGCCAAAAACATTCAGTACTTC
>-|TRBJ2-7|TRBV7-9|-
CASTRLLGSSYEQYF
TGTGCCAGCACCCGATTACTCGGGAGCTCCTACGAGCAGTACTTC
>-|TRBJ1-1|TRBV20-1|few
CSARITGTTEAFF
TGCAGTGCCAGAATAACCGGGACCACTGAAGCTTTCTTT
>TRBD1|TRBJ1-2|TRBV6-5|-
CASSYSSGGVVNGYTF
TGTGCCAGCAGTTACTCATCAGGGGGCGTCGTAAATGGCTACACCTTC
>TRBD2|TRBJ2-4|TRBV5-1|-
CASSETGTSGGEQYF
TGCGCCAGCAGCGAAACCGGGACTAGCGGTGGGGAGCAGTACTTC
>TRBD2|TRBJ2-5|TRBV20-1|few
CSASGGGWMETQYF
TGCAGTGCTAGTGGCGGGGGGTGGATGGAGACCCAGTACTTC
>TRBD1|TRBJ1-5|TRBV7-8|-
CASSLVRTGATYSNQPQHF
TGTGCCAGCAGCTTAGTCCGGACAGGGGCCACCTATAGCAATCAGCCCCAGCATTTT
>-|TRBJ2-7|TRBV7-9|-
CASTYSGGGYEQYF
TGTGCCAGCACCTACTCGGGGGGCGGCTACGAGCAGTACTTC
>TRBD1|TRBJ2-7|TRBV6-2/TRBV6-3|-
CASSYSTGWDRGRTSSYEQYF
TGTGCCAGCAGTTACTCGACCGGATGGGACAGGGGCCGCACGAGCTCCTACGAGCAGTACTTC
>-|TRBJ1-5|TRBV4-3|once
CASSQDLSLDPSNQPQHF
TGCGCCAGCAGCCAAGACCTCTCCCTAGACCCTAGCAATCAGCCCCAGCATTTT
>-|TRBJ1-2|TRBV6-2/TRBV6-3|-
CASSGDGFYGYTF
TGTGCCAGCAGTGGAGACGGATTCTATGGCTACACCTTC
>TRBD1|TRBJ1-2|TRBV7-2|-
CASSPLRGTGGNGYTF
TGTGCCAGCAGCCCCCTGAGGGGGACAGGGGGTAATGGCTACACCTTC
>-|TRBJ2-1|TRBV7-2|-
CASSPMGRNNEQFF
TGTGCCAGCAGCCCAATGGGGAGGAACAATGAGCAGTTCTTC
>-|TRBJ2-7|TRBV6-2/TRBV6-3|-
CASSFQGKTYEQYF
TGTGCCAGCAGTTTTCAGGGGAAGACCTACGAGCAGTACTTC
>TRBD1|TRBJ2-5|TRBV7-2|few
CASRPGGAVETQYF
TGTGCCAGCAGACCAGGGGGCGCGGTTGAGACCCAGTACTTC
>-|TRBJ2-1|TRBV5-1|-
CASSLRRANEYNEQFF
TGCGCCAGCAGCTTGAGAAGGGCCAATGAATACAATGAGCAGTTCTTC
>-|TRBJ2-5|TRBV20-1|-
CSASLRETQYF
TGCAGTGCTAGTCTTCGGGAGACCCAGTACTTC
>TRBD2|TRBJ2-2|TRBV11-2|-
CASSPLPLTSGLNTGELFF
TGTGCCAGCAGCCCCCTCCCCCTGACTAGCGGGCTGAACACCGGGGAGCTGTTTTTT
>-|TRBJ1-2|TRBV20-1|once
CGARVILNYGYTF
TGCGGTGCTAGGGTTATCCTTAACTATGGCTACACCTTC
>-|TRBJ2-7|TRBV5-1|few
CASSPRPTTSYEQYF
TGCGCCAGCAGCCCCAGACCGACCACCTCCTACGAGCAGTACTTC
>TRBD1|TRBJ1-2|TRBV12-3/TRBV12-4|-
CASSFLGQGARGYTF
TGTGCCAGCAGTTTCTTAGGACAGGGGGCTCGTGGCTACACCTTC
>TRBD2|TRBJ2-7|TRBV7-2|few
CASNPGLAGVYEQYF
TGTGCCAGCAACCCGGGACTAGCGGGGGTTTACGAGCAGTACTTC
>-|TRBJ2-1|TRBV20-1|-
CGVGESYNEQFF
TGCGGAGTGGGGGAGTCCTACAATGAGCAGTTCTTC
>-|TRBJ2-1|TRBV18|-
CASSPRASVYNEQFF
TGTGCCAGCTCACCCCGCGCTAGTGTCTACAATGAGCAGTTCTTC
>TRBD2|TRBJ2-7|TRBV4-1|-
CASSHGGTLGSYEQYF
TGCGCCAGCAGCCACGGGGGGACCCTCGGGTCCTACGAGCAGTACTTC
>-|TRBJ2-7|TRBV7-2|few
CASSLMGGVSYEQYF
TGTGCCAGCAGCTTAATGGGTGGGGTTTCCTACGAGCAGTACTTC
>-|TRBJ2-7|TRBV29-1|few
CSGAEVEQYF
TGCAGCGGAGCCGAGGTCGAGCAGTACTTC
>TRBD1|TRBJ2-7|TRBV9|many
CASSLGQAVYEQYF
TGTGCCAGCAGTTTGGGACAGGCCGTCTACGAGCAGTACTTC
>-|TRBJ2-7|TRBV7-6|-
CASSPVSQTSYEQYF
TGTGCCAGCAGTCCCGTTAGCCAGACCTCCTACGAGCAGTACTTC
>TRBD2|TRBJ2-3|TRBV7-2|few
CASQGTSGTDTQYF
TGTGCCAGCCAGGGTACTAGCGGCACAGATACGCAGTATTTT
>-|TRBJ1-4|TRBV12-3/TRBV12-4|-
CASQTWLGEKLFF
TGTGCCAGCCAGACCTGGCTAGGTGAAAAACTGTTTTTT
>-|TRBJ2-6|TRBV5-5|-
CASSLKSGVHSGANVLTF
TGTGCCAGCAGCTTGAAGTCAGGGGTCCACTCTGGGGCCAACGTCCTGACTTTC
>-|TRBJ2-5|TRBV5-1|-
CASSTGSHRETQYF
TGCGCCAGCAGCACGGGCTCCCACCGGGAGACCCAGTACTTC
>-|TRBJ2-1|TRBV10-3|-
CAISGGANEQFF
TGTGCCATCAGTGGGGGGGCCAATGAGCAGTTCTTC
>TRBD1|TRBJ2-7|TRBV12-3/TRBV12-4|few
CASTHGPGQGSYEQYF
TGTGCCAGCACCCACGGTCCGGGACAGGGATCCTACGAGCAGTACTTC
>TRBD1|TRBJ2-7|TRBV10-3|few
CAISRGQGYEQYF
TGTGCCATCAGTCGTGGACAGGGCTACGAGCAGTACTTC
>-|TRBJ1-1|TRBV20-1|-
CSAPDRLNTEAFF
TGCAGTGCCCCGGACCGACTGAACACTGAAGCTTTCTTT
>TRBD2|TRBJ2-1|TRBV9|-
CASSVATGGLKANEQFF
TGTGCCAGCAGCGTAGCAACGGGGGGGCTAAAGGCGAATGAGCAGTTCTTC
>-|TRBJ2-1|TRBV5-5|few
CASSLGTDEQFF
TGTGCCAGCAGCTTGGGTACGGATGAGCAGTTCTTC
>-|TRBJ2-5|TRBV7-6|-
CASRQGVMVWKETQYF
TGTGCCAGCAGGCAAGGGGTGATGGTATGGAAAGAGACCCAGTACTTC